The rows below give T cell receptor beta chains drawn from one sample of a study of vaccination effects on CD4 cells after COVID-19. Data came from immunoSEQ multiplex PCR; TCRdb stores just in-frame clones and leaves some out. This sample has about 52,000 clones, with 79% found just once. The antigens these receptors bind are not known. The sample consisted of CD4+ T cells from PBMCs cultured with HCoV-OC43 spike peptides, taken before COVID-19 vaccination. Receptor source: a human donor who received a COVID-19 vaccine. Both conserved end residues are part of each CDR3. Each record gives: D gene, V gene, clone size, J gene, CDR3 protein, CDR3 DNA. D genes are given only for firm matches. Clone size is shown for a subset of rows, as once, few, many or a class of expanded clone.

D: .
V: TRBV6-5
size: once
J: TRBJ2-5
CDR3: CATGQGPNVETQYF
DNA: TGTGCCACCGGGCAGGGTCCGAATGTAGAGACCCAGTACTTC

D: .
V: TRBV9
size: few
J: TRBJ2-2
CDR3: CASSPRPYTGELFF
DNA: TGTGCCAGCAGCCCAAGACCGTACACCGGGGAGCTGTTTTTT

D: .
V: TRBV4-1
size: .
J: TRBJ2-1
CDR3: CASSTQELSSYNEQFF
DNA: TGCGCCAGCAGCACCCAGGAACTCAGCTCCTACAATGAGCAGTTCTTC

D: .
V: TRBV19
size: .
J: TRBJ2-3
CDR3: CASSITGTDTQYF
DNA: TGTGCCAGTAGTATAACAGGCACAGATACGCAGTATTTT

D: .
V: TRBV29-1
size: .
J: TRBJ1-1
CDR3: CSVEVADNTEAFF
DNA: TGCAGCGTTGAAGTTGCTGATAACACTGAAGCTTTCTTT

D: .
V: TRBV9
size: .
J: TRBJ2-3
CDR3: CASSVGQGGTDTQYF
DNA: TGTGCCAGCAGCGTAGGACAGGGAGGTACAGATACGCAGTATTTT

D: .
V: TRBV5-1
size: .
J: TRBJ1-5
CDR3: CASSTGPDQPQHF
DNA: TGCGCCAGCAGCACAGGGCCCGACCAGCCCCAGCATTTT

D: TRBD1
V: TRBV27
size: .
J: TRBJ1-5
CDR3: CAHSRGHRASNQPQHF
DNA: TGTGCCCACTCGAGGGGGCACAGGGCCAGCAATCAGCCCCAGCATTTT

D: .
V: TRBV5-1
size: .
J: TRBJ1-1
CDR3: CASSLSGTHPRDTEAFF
DNA: TGCGCCAGCAGCTTGTCGGGGACCCATCCTAGGGACACTGAAGCTTTCTTT

D: .
V: TRBV21-1
size: .
J: TRBJ1-1
CDR3: CASSPKGPGNTEAFF
DNA: TGTGCCAGCAGCCCAAAGGGCCCAGGGAACACTGAAGCTTTCTTT

D: .
V: TRBV5-5
size: .
J: TRBJ2-5
CDR3: CASSRPAGQETQYF
DNA: TGTGCCAGCAGCCGCCCGGCGGGGCAAGAGACCCAGTACTTC

D: TRBD2
V: TRBV24-1
size: .
J: TRBJ2-5
CDR3: CATSDSGGGETQYF
DNA: TGTGCCACCAGTGACTCGGGGGGTGGGGAGACCCAGTACTTC

D: TRBD1
V: TRBV5-5
size: once
J: TRBJ1-5
CDR3: CASSLATGAQNQPQHF
DNA: TGTGCCAGCAGCTTGGCCACAGGGGCACAAAATCAGCCCCAGCATTTT

D: .
V: TRBV30
size: .
J: TRBJ1-2
CDR3: CAWSVLGSNYGYTF
DNA: TGTGCCTGGAGTGTCCTCGGGTCTAACTATGGCTACACCTTC

D: TRBD1
V: TRBV7-8
size: .
J: TRBJ1-1
CDR3: CASSTRTGVGTEAFF
DNA: TGTGCCAGCAGCACCAGGACAGGGGTGGGCACTGAAGCTTTCTTT

D: .
V: TRBV10-3
size: .
J: TRBJ2-3
CDR3: CAIRPQGGGSSDTQYF
DNA: TGTGCCATCAGGCCACAGGGAGGTGGTTCGTCAGATACGCAGTATTTT

D: TRBD2
V: TRBV6-5
size: .
J: TRBJ2-3
CDR3: CASRPRSGGGDTQYF
DNA: TGTGCCAGCAGACCCCGAAGCGGGGGGGGAGATACGCAGTATTTT

D: .
V: TRBV6-1
size: .
J: TRBJ2-3
CDR3: CASSEGKGDTDTQYF
DNA: TGTGCCAGCAGTGAAGGGAAGGGGGACACAGATACGCAGTATTTT

D: TRBD1
V: TRBV6-5
size: .
J: TRBJ2-3
CDR3: CASTPGTGTDTQYF
DNA: TGTGCCAGCACGCCGGGGACAGGCACAGATACGCAGTATTTT

D: .
V: TRBV30
size: .
J: TRBJ2-2
CDR3: CAWSLGIATGELFF
DNA: TGTGCCTGGAGTTTAGGTATAGCCACCGGGGAGCTGTTTTTT

D: TRBD1
V: TRBV7-2
size: .
J: TRBJ2-2
CDR3: CASSSPNRGRNTGELFF
DNA: TGTGCCAGCAGCTCCCCGAACAGGGGGCGCAATACCGGGGAGCTGTTTTTT

D: TRBD2
V: TRBV5-1
size: .
J: TRBJ2-5
CDR3: CASSHGTSQETQYF
DNA: TGCGCCAGCAGCCACGGGACTAGTCAAGAGACCCAGTACTTC